Given below is one T cell receptor beta chain in context. The data are from a study of blood T cell repertoires in COVID-19. For the study at large: The analysed material was cDNA or gDNA that came from T cells, B-cell-depleted T cells, or PBMCs.

Germline V lookup: CDR1 MNHEY, CDR2 SVGEGT. Trimming stripped 4 bases from V and 1 base from J, with 10 bases between. The CDR3 is 15 amino acids. In the original processing: Cell counts per sample came from amplifying reference gene primers. Using immunoSEQ multiplex PCR, the repertoire was profiled, and TCRdb retains in-frame clones only, with some absent. V and J calls and clone size follow that table, whereas D and trimming were derived from the DNA. The sample has about 260,000 clones, approximately 82% seen once. The material sequenced was peripheral blood. The V gene is TRBV6-2 or TRBV6-3, the J gene TRBJ2-2; D is possibly TRBD2 (5 bases). This clonotype originated in an elderly woman with acute or convalescent COVID-19. CDR3 sequence: CASSFAGGNTGELFF. The CDR3 DNA follows: TGTGCCAGCAGTTTTGCGGGTGGGAACACCGGGGAGCTGTTTTTT.